This TCR beta chain was captured by sequencing in a study of radiotherapy plus CTLA-4 blockade in lung cancer. Clones were sequenced by immunoSEQ multiplex PCR, and TCRdb holds only the in-frame ones, with some missing. The data hold about 49,000 clones, with about 85% observed a single time. For this clone: Its target is not known.

Germline CDR1 SQVTM, CDR2 ANQGSEA. The CDR3 sequence is 11 residues long. Trimming took off 3 bases at V and 3 bases at J, with 6 bases between the two ends. The study, taken as a whole, reports: Response, reportedly, was best predicted by interferon-beta along with early blood T cell clone dynamics.

This specimen was peripheral blood, taken from a patient treated with radiotherapy plus ipilimumab. The V call is TRBV29-1, the J call TRBJ2-7, with a weak D call TRBD2 (6 bases). This receptor was identified in a human donor with non-small cell lung cancer whose response to radiotherapy plus ipilimumab could not be evaluated. The CDR3 region has the DNA TGCAGCGTTGACGGGGGCTACGAGCAGTACTTC. Residues: CSVDGGYEQYF.